What follows describes a single T cell receptor beta chain. This sample is drawn from a study of blood T cell repertoires in COVID-19. Study in general: There were acute and convalescent COVID-19 samples, and they came from the United States, Italy and Spain.

Germline CDR1 and CDR2: LGHNT and FRNRAP. The germline V and J ends were trimmed by 2 bases and 4 bases, with 10 bases remaining between them. The CDR3 extends over 14 amino acids. Under the authors' procedure: Counts of nucleated cells, estimated from reference gene primer amplification, were obtained. Libraries were prepared by immunoSEQ multiplex PCR; TCRdb keeps only in-frame clonotypes and omits some of them. V and J calls and clone size are those listed in that table; D and trimming were worked out from the DNA. Here the sample spans approximately 130,000 clones, approximately 86% being singletons.

This clonotype was sampled from a woman in her forties or fifties who had recovered from COVID-19. The chain links TRBV12-5 to TRBJ2-3; D possibly corresponds to TRBD2 (6 bases). The sample taken for sequencing was peripheral blood. In DNA form, the CDR3 reads TGTGCTAGTGGTTTGTCGGGAGTGGCAGATACGCAGTATTTT. Translated, it gives CASGLSGVADTQYF.